These T cell receptor beta chains were read from a single sample in a study of cytomegalovirus exposure and HLA in healthy donors. Profiling relied on immunoSEQ multiplex PCR, and the TCRdb table lists in-frame clones only, not all of them. The sample has roughly 63,000 clones, less than 75% seen once; the top ten hold 20% to 30%. What was sequenced was PBMCs. The origin of the receptors is a man in his forties or fifties in good health and CMV-seropositive. Both conserved end residues are part of each CDR3.

>TRBJ2-7|TRBV11-2
CASSLGRGPPYEQYF
>TRBJ1-1|TRBV19
CASRKGMGTEAFF
>TRBJ1-3|TRBV7-2
CASSLGRDTIYF
>TRBJ1-2|TRBV27
CASSPGQVIYGYTF
>TRBJ1-5|TRBV27
CASSQGVGPQHF
>TRBJ1-6|TRBV6-5
CASSYGSDNSPLHF
>TRBJ2-3|TRBV6-5
CASGRTDTQYF
>TRBJ2-2|TRBV9
CASSVSGRSDTGELFF
>TRBJ1-6|TRBV5-6
CASQRAAGPDNSPLHF
>TRBJ2-6|TRBV18
CASSLTVGGASSGANVLTF
>.|TRBV6-1
CASRRGLAYEQYF
>TRBJ2-7|TRBV14
CASSPVALASYEQYF
>TRBJ1-1|TRBV14
CASSQVRGTEAFF
>TRBJ2-5|TRBV7-9
CASSLAGGGTQYF
>TRBJ1-5|TRBV7-8
CASSSFDWTGSNQPQHF
>TRBJ1-4|TRBV4-1
CASSQSPRTEGEKLFF
>TRBJ2-2|TRBV7-6
CASSFRLAGDAAGELFF
>TRBJ2-7|TRBV6-1
CASRGLAASYEQYF
>TRBJ1-2|TRBV9
CASSVAGRYGYTF
>TRBJ1-4|TRBV19
CASSIAGQPGEKLFF
>TRBJ2-3|TRBV9
CASSWAGDTQYF
>TRBJ1-3|TRBV7-8
CASSFATGAGNTIYF
>TRBJ1-2|TRBV7-8
CASSPTGGAGGYTF
>TRBJ1-1|TRBV7-9
CASSLEGSNTEAFF
>TRBJ1-4|TRBV4-3
CASSQAVNEKLFF
>TRBJ1-1|TRBV7-2
CASSPGRRNTEAFF
>TRBJ1-1|TRBV5-1
CAGSFRGRTNTEAFF
>TRBJ2-7|TRBV6-5
CASKSGSFEVEQYF
>TRBJ2-7|TRBV7-2
CASSETGAYEQYF
>TRBJ1-1|TRBV12-5
CASGLVQGGLNTEAFF
>TRBJ2-7|TRBV27
CASSPLGSRVYEQYF
>TRBJ1-1|TRBV9
CASSVGAKTEAFF
>TRBJ2-3|TRBV5-1
CASSLAASGPDTQYF
>TRBJ1-2|TRBV10-3
CAISEGDTNYGYTF
>TRBJ2-7|TRBV7-2
CASSLGQLYEQYF
>TRBJ2-7|TRBV6-1
CASSQMEAEQYF
>TRBJ1-6|TRBV30
CAWSGDSPQTHKF
>TRBJ1-4|TRBV5-1
CASSWTGGDEKLFF
>TRBJ2-5|TRBV4-1
CASSPSGTGHLGAGGGETQYF